The TCR beta chain under discussion was sequenced for a study of T cell changes during pregnancy in multiple sclerosis. Only in-frame clones appear in the TCRdb table, and some are missing; sequencing was by immunoSEQ multiplex PCR. Of 75,000 to 80,000 clones listed, 75% to 90% are singletons. Germline assignment: CDR1 MNHEY and CDR2 SVGAGI. The CDR3 is made up of 15 amino acids. With V trimmed by 5 bases and J by 2 bases, 8 bases remained unmatched. The sample was peripheral blood, taken before pregnancy. The receptor's source is a female donor with multiple sclerosis, enrolled in a pregnancy study. The rearrangement links TRBV6-5 to TRBJ1-2; 7 positions match TRBD1. This chain's CDR3 is CASSGIGQANYGYTF. The CDR3 nucleotides read TGTGCCAGCAGTGGGATCGGACAGGCCAACTATGGCTACACCTTC.